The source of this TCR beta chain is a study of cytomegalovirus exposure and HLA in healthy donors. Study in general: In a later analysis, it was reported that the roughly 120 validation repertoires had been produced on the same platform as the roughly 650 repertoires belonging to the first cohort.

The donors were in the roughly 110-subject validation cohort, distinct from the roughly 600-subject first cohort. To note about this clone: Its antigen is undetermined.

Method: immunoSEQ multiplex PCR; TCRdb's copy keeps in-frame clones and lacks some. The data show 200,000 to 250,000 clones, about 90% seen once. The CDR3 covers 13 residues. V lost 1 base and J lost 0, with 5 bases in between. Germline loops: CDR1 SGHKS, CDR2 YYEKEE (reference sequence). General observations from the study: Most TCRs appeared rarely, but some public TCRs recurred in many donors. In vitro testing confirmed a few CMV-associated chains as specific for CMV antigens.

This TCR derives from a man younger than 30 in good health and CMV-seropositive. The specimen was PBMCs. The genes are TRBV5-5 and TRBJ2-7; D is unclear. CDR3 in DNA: TGTGCCAGCAGCTTGATGAGCTCCTACGAGCAGTACTTC. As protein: CASSLMSSYEQYF.